What follows are 27 T cell receptor beta chains derived from one specimen sequenced in a study of blood T cell repertoires in COVID-19. The data were produced by immunoSEQ multiplex PCR, yet TCRdb's version contains in-frame clones alone and is incomplete. The sample shows 200,000 to 250,000 clones, nearly 90% of them seen only once. Sequencing input: peripheral blood. The receptor set was obtained from a woman younger than 35 who had recovered from COVID-19.

The genes are TRBV9 and TRBJ2-5, with D possibly being TRBD2 (5 bases). V was clipped by 0 bases and J by 0 bases, with 9 bases between them. This CDR3 is 15 amino acids long. Per germline, CDR1 SGDLS and CDR2 YYNGEE. CDR3 region: CASSVVSSNQETQYF. In nucleotides, the CDR3 is TGTGCCAGCAGCGTAGTCTCTAGCAACCAAGAGACCCAGTACTTC.

The rearrangement links TRBV10-1 to TRBJ2-2; TRBD2 matches 8 bases. Germline V gives CDR1 WNHNN, CDR2 SYGVQD (reference sequence). The CDR3 consists of 17 residues. V was clipped by 0 bases and J by 4 bases; unmatched bases: 7. The CDR3 protein is CASSESRTSLLTGELFF. In DNA form, the CDR3 reads TGCGCCAGCAGTGAGTCCCGGACTAGCCTCCTCACCGGGGAGCTGTTTTTT.

This chain joins TRBV6-5 and TRBJ1-5, with a tentative D call TRBD1 (5 bases). V was pared by 2 bases and J by 0 bases, with 11 bases between. The CDR3 has 16 residues. Per germline, CDR1 MNHEY and CDR2 SVGAGI. As DNA, the CDR3 is TGTGCCAGCAGTTACCCACAGGTTTATAGCAATCAGCCCCAGCATTTT. Translated: CASSYPQVYSNQPQHF.

The chain carries TRBV30 and TRBJ2-1, with 12 bases matching TRBD2. Unmatched junction bases numbered 4, after V lost 3 bases and J lost 7 bases. This CDR3 comprises 14 residues. The V gene's germline CDR1 is GTSNPN and CDR2 SVGIG (reference sequence). The CDR3 loop reads CAWRLAGGGNEQFF. In DNA, the CDR3 is TGTGCCTGGAGGCTAGCGGGAGGGGGGAATGAGCAGTTCTTC.

CDR3 in amino acids: CASSMWGENTEAFF. The CDR3, as DNA: TGTGCCAGTAGTATGTGGGGAGAGAACACTGAAGCTTTCTTT. The chain links TRBV19 to TRBJ1-1; D ambiguous. The CDR3 sequence is 14 residues long. The germline V and J ends were trimmed by 3 bases and 1 base, with 9 bases remaining between them. The V gene's germline CDR1 is LNHDA and CDR2 SQIVND (reference sequence). Using reference TRBV19 and TRBJ1-1 for the parts outside the CDR3, the full variable domain is DGGITQSPKYLFRKEGQNVTLSCEQNLNHDAMYWYRQDPGQGLRLIYYSQIVNDFQKGDIAEGYSVSREKKESFPLTVTSAQKNPTAFYLCASSMWGENTEAFFGQGTRLTVV.

This clone has just a few counts. The V call is TRBV6-5, the J call TRBJ2-5; D is uncertain. V was trimmed by 8 bases and J by 2 bases, leaving 12 bases between them. CDR1 MNHEY and CDR2 SVGAGI come from the germline V gene. The CDR3 runs 13 residues. This CDR3 is CASLINGQETQYF. The CDR3 DNA sequence: TGTGCCAGCCTGATAAACGGGCAAGAGACCCAGTACTTC.

This clone was seen only once. The chain has TRBV20-1 and TRBJ1-1; D perhaps matches TRBD1 (5 bases). Germline V gene lookup returns CDR1 DFQATT and CDR2 SNEGSKA (reference sequence). V was clipped by 3 bases and J by 2 bases, with 10 bases between them. The CDR3 extends over 13 amino acids. The CDR3 DNA follows: TGCAGTGCTAGTGAGGGACTTAACACTGAAGCTTTCTTT. Encoded protein: CSASEGLNTEAFF.

V and J are TRBV2 and TRBJ2-7; 9 nucleotides match TRBD1. This CDR3 is built from 13 residues. Trimming took 7 bases from V and 3 from J; bases not matched to a gene: 4. Germline V gene data show CDR1 as SNHLY and CDR2 as FYNNEI. As DNA, the CDR3 is TGTGCCAGCATGGGGACAGGGAACTACGAGCAGTACTTC. Amino acid sequence: CASMGTGNYEQYF.

The chain carries TRBV9 and TRBJ2-7, with 7 bases fitting TRBD1. This CDR3 has 13 amino acids. CDR1 SGDLS and CDR2 YYNGEE come from the germline V gene. Trimming removed 4 bases from V and 3 bases from J; junction bases left unmatched: 4. The CDR3: CASSLGTDYEQYF. The DNA of the CDR3 is TGTGCCAGCAGCCTGGGGACAGACTACGAGCAGTACTTC.

The V gene is TRBV29-1, the J gene TRBJ2-5; D perhaps matches TRBD2 (6 bases). Germline CDR1 reads SQVTM; CDR2 reads ANQGSEA. This CDR3 contains 13 residues. Trimming stripped 6 bases from V and 0 bases from J, with 11 bases between. Here the CDR3 DNA reads TGCAGCGTCCGGGGACTGTACCAAGAGACCCAGTACTTC. It encodes CSVRGLYQETQYF.

The V gene is TRBV19, the J gene TRBJ1-5, with unresolved D. This CDR3 is built from 15 residues. V lost 5 bases and J 2 bases, leaving 13 bases between the germline ends. Looked up from germline, CDR1 is LNHDA and CDR2 is SQIVND (reference sequence). CDR3 nucleotide sequence: TGTGCCAGTAGTGCCGCGCAGGAAGGCAATCAGCCCCAGCATTTT. Residues: CASSAAQEGNQPQHF.

For the CDR3, the DNA is TGTGCCAGCGTGGTGGGACAGGGGGCAACCGAGCAGTACTTC. This encodes CASVVGQGATEQYF. This chain joins TRBV2 and TRBJ2-7, with 12 bases lining up with TRBD1. Germline assignment: CDR1 SNHLY and CDR2 FYNNEI. V was clipped by 8 bases and J by 6 bases; unmatched bases: 8. This CDR3 contains 14 residues.

The chain carries TRBV5-1 and TRBJ2-1; 12 bases are shared with TRBD2. There are 16 residues in the CDR3. Trimming removed 0 bases from V and 9 bases from J; junction bases left unmatched: 7. Germline assignment: CDR1 SGHRS and CDR2 YFSETQ. Here the CDR3 DNA reads TGCGCCAGCAGCTTGGGACTAGCGGGAGTCGAGGGTGAGCAGTTCTTC. It specifies CASSLGLAGVEGEQFF.

The genes are TRBV10-3 and TRBJ1-2, with unresolved D. The CDR3 is 14 residues long. V was shortened by 3 bases and J by 6 bases, with 14 bases between the two germline ends. Looked up from germline, CDR1 is ENHRY and CDR2 is SYGVKD. The CDR3 region is CAISEESQRNGYTF. CDR3 nucleotide sequence: TGTGCCATCAGTGAAGAGAGTCAGCGAAATGGCTACACCTTC.

The CDR3 nucleotides read TGTGCCAGCAGCATCCTAGCGGGACAAAGTACCGGGGAGCTGTTTTTT. Translation gives CASSILAGQSTGELFF. This chain connects TRBV13 to TRBJ2-2; 9 bases agree with TRBD2. Germline CDR1 is PRHDT and CDR2 is FYEKMQ (reference sequence). The CDR3 loop spans 16 amino acids. V lost 5 bases to trimming and J lost 5 bases; unmatched junction nucleotides: 9.

This sequence joins TRBV29-1 and TRBJ2-3; the match to TRBD2 covers 7 bases. The germline gives CDR1 SQVTM, CDR2 ANQGSEA. The CDR3 covers 15 residues. V shed 1 base, J shed 2 bases, and the junction held 6 bases outside the gene matches. CDR3 protein: CSVEGLAGITDTQYF. The CDR3 bases are TGCAGCGTTGAAGGACTAGCTGGGATCACAGATACGCAGTATTTT.

This clone was counted once. This rearrangement joins TRBV4-2 to TRBJ2-7; TRBD2 aligns across 8 bases. V gave up 1 base and J gave up 6 bases; unmatched junction bases: 8. The germline CDR1 and CDR2 sequences are LGHNA and YNFKEQ. This CDR3 comprises 15 residues. The CDR3 DNA reads TGTGCCAGCAGCCAAGCGCGGGAGGTCTTTCGCGAGCAGTACTTC. Translation gives CASSQAREVFREQYF.

The V gene is TRBV6-6, the J gene TRBJ1-5; D is unclear. The CDR3 has 14 residues. V was clipped by 6 bases and J by 3 bases, with 12 bases between them. Germline V lookup: CDR1 MNHNY, CDR2 SVGAGI (reference sequence). CDR3 nucleotides: TGTGCCAGCAGACCGCTCGGTCTCAATCAGCCCCAGCATTTT. Its translation is CASRPLGLNQPQHF.

The chain has TRBV19 and TRBJ2-1; 9 bases match TRBD2. The ends lost 3 bases at V and 7 bases at J; junction bases unmatched: 10. This CDR3 has 16 amino acids. Germline V gene sequence: CDR1 LNHDA, CDR2 SQIVND (reference sequence). The CDR3 spells CASSMASGNIWNEQFF. The CDR3 nucleotides read TGTGCCAGTAGTATGGCTAGCGGGAATATTTGGAATGAGCAGTTCTTC.

This clone was detected once. The chain is built from TRBV19 and TRBJ2-7; D call uncertain. Germline CDR1 LNHDA, CDR2 SQIVND (reference sequence). V was shortened by 8 bases and J by 0 bases, with 5 bases between the two germline ends. This CDR3 is 11 amino acids long. The CDR3 region is CASGHSYEQYF. The CDR3 DNA reads as TGTGCCAGTGGCCACTCCTACGAGCAGTACTTC.

The chain couples TRBV2 to TRBJ2-7; 7 bases are shared with TRBD2. This CDR3 region has 14 residues. J lost 6 bases, V lost 6 bases, and 11 bases had no gene match. The V gene's germline CDR1 is SNHLY and CDR2 FYNNEI. Here the CDR3 reads CASSRGTTLTEQYF. In nucleotides, the CDR3 is TGTGCCAGCAGCAGAGGGACTACTTTAACCGAGCAGTACTTC.

The V gene is TRBV13, the J gene TRBJ2-2; 8 nucleotides agree with TRBD2. V shed 6 bases and J 6 bases; nucleotides not matched to a gene: 3. Germline V lookup: CDR1 PRHDT, CDR2 FYEKMQ (reference sequence). The CDR3 covers 13 residues. CDR3 sequence (DNA): TGTGCCAGCAGAGCGGGAGCAGCCGGGGAGCTGTTTTTT. This translates into CASRAGAAGELFF.

The chain recombines TRBV5-4 with TRBJ1-1; maybe TRBD1 (5 bases). The length of the CDR3 is 13 residues. Per germline, CDR1 SGHNT and CDR2 YYREEE (reference sequence). Trimming removed 4 bases at V and 2 bases at J, with 9 bases between. This CDR3 reads CASSAQGNTEAFF. The DNA for the CDR3 is TGTGCCAGCAGCGCGCAGGGTAACACTGAAGCTTTCTTT.

The chain recombines TRBV5-1 with TRBJ2-1; 15 bases are shared with TRBD2. CDR1 SGHRS and CDR2 YFSETQ come from the germline V gene. J gave up 10 bases and V 2 bases, and 7 bases lay outside the gene matches. The CDR3 loop spans 16 amino acids. The CDR3 protein is CASSLGLAGGRGEQFF. Written as DNA, the CDR3 is TGCGCCAGCAGCTTAGGACTAGCGGGAGGGCGGGGAGAGCAGTTCTTC. Variable domain in full (rest from reference TRBV5-1 and TRBJ2-1): KAGVTQTPRYLIKTRGQQVTLSCSPISGHRSVSWYQQTPGQGLQFLFEYFSETQRNKGNFPGRFSGRQFSNSRSEMNVSTLELGDSALYLCASSLGLAGGRGEQFFGPGTRLTVL.

The chain recombines TRBV9 with TRBJ1-1; 10 bases line up with TRBD1. The germline V gene encodes CDR1 SGDLS and CDR2 YYNGEE. CDR3 length equals 14 residues. J gave up 3 bases and V 3 bases, and 2 bases lay outside the gene matches. The CDR3: CASSAGTGDTEAFF. For the CDR3, the DNA is TGTGCCAGCAGCGCCGGGACAGGGGACACTGAAGCTTTCTTT.

The rearrangement links TRBV6-2 or TRBV6-3 to TRBJ2-3; D possibly corresponds to TRBD2 (6 bases). This CDR3 contains 16 residues. The germline gives CDR1 MNHEY, CDR2 SVGEGT. V was cut by 2 bases and J by 2 bases, with 14 bases left in between. CDR3 DNA: TGTGCCAGCAGTTACCTCGGGGGAGTAGCCACAGATACGCAGTATTTT. Protein sequence: CASSYLGGVATDTQYF.

The chain is built from TRBV9 and TRBJ1-1; D may be TRBD1 (5 bases). Germline V gene data show CDR1 as SGDLS and CDR2 as YYNGEE. V lost 0 bases, J lost 6 bases, and 12 bases lay in between. The CDR3 sequence is 14 residues long. The CDR3 protein is CASSVEGHFPEAFF. Written as DNA, the CDR3 is TGTGCCAGCAGCGTAGAGGGGCACTTCCCTGAAGCTTTCTTT.